Shown below are 29 T cell receptor beta chains from a single sample sequenced in a study of T cell repertoires in cytomegalovirus infection. MiXCR, run by TCRdb on the reads, gives a single entry per CDR3 protein. The sample yields approximately 750,000 distinct CDR3 sequences, approximately 40% seen once. Input material: PBMCs. Every receptor here comes from a human donor in good health (CMV status not recorded). Some clones in this sample may be carry-over from other donors' samples.

This rearrangement joins TRBV7-9 to TRBJ1-4, with a weak D call TRBD1 (6 bases). Germline V gene data show CDR1 as SEHNR and CDR2 as FQNEAQ (reference sequence). This CDR3 comprises 15 residues. V lost 2 bases to trimming and J lost 7 bases, with 14 bases between them. The CDR3 coding sequence is TGTGCCAGCAGCTTAAATGGGCCAGGGGTTGAAAAACTGTTTTTT. Translation: CASSLNGPGVEKLFF.

Many counts were recorded for this clonotype. The J gene is TRBJ2-3, the V gene TRBV7-2; D possibly corresponds to TRBD1 (5 bases). Trimming pared 1 base from V and 4 bases from J, leaving 9 bases between. Germline CDR1 SGHTA, CDR2 FQGNSA. The CDR3 runs 14 residues. The CDR3 loop is CASSLVGVPDTQYF. CDR3 coding DNA: TGTGCCAGCAGCTTAGTAGGGGTTCCAGATACGCAGTATTTT.

The J gene is TRBJ2-3, the V gene TRBV5-5, with D uncertain. The CDR3 totals 17 residues. Between the trimmed V and J ends, which lost 6 bases and 3 bases, there was a span of 23 bases. Germline-derived CDR1 and CDR2 are SGHKS and YYEKEE (reference sequence). CDR3 in DNA: TGTGCCAGCACCGTTCGGCACCCGGAAGAAGCAACAGATACGCAGTATTTT. It yields the protein CASTVRHPEEATDTQYF.

This clonotype was seen only a few times. CDR3 sequence reads: CASSLRGATTLAGSSTDTQYF. The CDR3 nucleotides read TGTGCCAGCAGTCTAAGGGGGGCAACAACCCTAGCGGGGAGCAGCACAGATACGCAGTATTTT. The chain has TRBV28 and TRBJ2-3; 9 positions match TRBD2. The CDR3 contains 21 residues. The germline CDR1 and CDR2 sequences are MDHEN and SYDVKM. J lost 0 bases, V lost 5 bases, and 21 bases had no gene match.

This rearrangement joins TRBV7-3 to TRBJ2-3; D remains ambiguous. CDR1 SGHTA and CDR2 FQGTGA come from the germline V gene. V was cut by 1 base and J by 4 bases, with 6 bases left in between. The CDR3 extends over 13 amino acids. The CDR3 DNA sequence: TGTGCCAGCAGCTTAAGGATGTCAGATACGCAGTATTTT. This codes for CASSLRMSDTQYF.

This clonotype has only a few counts. The chain uses TRBV28 and TRBJ2-3; TRBD2 agrees at 7 bases. Germline V CDR1 and CDR2: MDHEN, SYDVKM. This CDR3 contains 14 residues. V lost 3 bases, J lost 4 bases, and 4 bases stayed unmatched. The chain's CDR3 is CASSFSGRADTQYF. The CDR3 DNA reads TGTGCCAGCAGTTTTTCGGGGAGGGCAGATACGCAGTATTTT.

The chain recombines TRBV6-1 with TRBJ2-1; 9 bases map to TRBD1. This CDR3 is 13 amino acids long. Unmatched junction bases numbered 4, after V lost 7 bases and J lost 6 bases. Germline-derived CDR1 and CDR2 are MNHNS and SASEGT. The CDR3 loop reads CASKGTGFNEQFF. As DNA, the CDR3 is TGTGCCAGCAAAGGGACAGGGTTCAATGAGCAGTTCTTC.

V and J are TRBV20-1 and TRBJ2-5; D is tentatively TRBD1 or TRBD2 (5 bases each). This CDR3 has 15 residues. V lost 2 bases, J lost 5 bases, and 18 bases lay in between. In germline, CDR1 is DFQATT, CDR2 SNEGSKA (reference sequence). In DNA form, the CDR3 reads TGCAGTGCTAGACACTCCGGGACCCCGGGGGAGACCCAGTACTTC. It is translated as CSARHSGTPGETQYF.

The chain combines TRBV11-2 with TRBJ1-6; 12 bases are a match to TRBD1. After removal of 5 bases from V and 10 bases from J, the junction contained 9 bases not matched to a gene. The CDR3 length is 16 residues. Per the germline V gene, CDR1 is SGHAT and CDR2 is FQNNGV. The chain's CDR3 is CASSRDRGLLGSPLHF. The CDR3 DNA sequence: TGTGCCAGCAGCCGGGACAGGGGGCTATTAGGCTCACCCCTCCACTTT.

The rearrangement uses TRBV20-1 and TRBJ2-3; 9 bases match TRBD2. Germline V gene lookup returns CDR1 DFQATT and CDR2 SNEGSKA (reference sequence). The CDR3 length is 16 residues. The CDR3 protein is CSSRAGGFSNTDTQYF. CDR3 nucleotides: TGCAGCTCACGAGCGGGGGGATTCTCTAACACAGATACGCAGTATTTT.

This clonotype was counted many times. The rearrangement joins TRBV29-1 to TRBJ2-4; 8 bases line up with TRBD1. CDR1 is SQVTM and CDR2 is ANQGSEA in the germline V gene. The CDR3 has 15 amino acids. V shed 1 base, J shed 10 bases, and the junction held 12 bases outside the gene matches. The CDR3 nucleotides read TGCAGCGTTGAAGTGTCCGGACAGGGAATAGGAATTCAGTACTTC. Translated, it gives CSVEVSGQGIGIQYF.

This sequence joins TRBV7-6 and TRBJ2-6; tentative D call: TRBD2 (6 bases). Trimming shortened V by 6 bases and J by 4 bases, and 16 bases separated the two germline ends. Germline loops: CDR1 SGHVS, CDR2 FNYEAQ. This CDR3 is 16 amino acids long. The CDR3: CASRFVRGYGANVLTF. The CDR3 DNA is TGTGCCAGCAGGTTTGTGCGGGGTTACGGGGCCAACGTCCTGACTTTC.

The V call is TRBV28, the J call TRBJ2-3; the match to TRBD1 covers 9 bases. From germline, CDR1 is MDHEN and CDR2 SYDVKM. V was clipped by 6 bases and J by 6 bases; unmatched bases: 16. The CDR3 covers 17 residues. CDR3 in DNA: TGTGCCAGCAGGGACAGGGGCCGTATGACAATCAAGGATACGCAGTATTTT. It codes for CASRDRGRMTIKDTQYF.

The J gene is TRBJ2-1, the V gene TRBV28; D not certain. The CDR3 runs to 14 residues. Trimming left V 5 bases short and J 1 base short, with 9 bases between. Germline values: CDR1 MDHEN, CDR2 SYDVKM. This CDR3 is CASSPGRSYNEQFF. As DNA, the CDR3 is TGTGCCAGCAGTCCCGGGCGGTCCTACAATGAGCAGTTCTTC.

This clonotype was recorded once. This sequence joins TRBV5-4 and TRBJ1-1; unclear D gene. This CDR3 region has 15 residues. Trimming removed 1 base at V and 2 bases at J, with 12 bases between. Per germline, CDR1 SGHNT and CDR2 YYREEE (reference sequence). CDR3 sequence reads: CASSLNTVRNTEAFF. In nucleotides, the CDR3 is TGTGCCAGCAGCTTGAATACCGTCAGAAACACTGAAGCTTTCTTT.

The chain couples TRBV28 to TRBJ2-1, with 7 positions matching TRBD1. This CDR3 contains 12 residues. Germline CDR1 is MDHEN and CDR2 is SYDVKM. V lost 5 bases, J lost 15 bases, and 10 bases stayed unmatched. CDR3 nucleotide sequence: TGTGCCAGCAGTCTCACTGGACAGGTTCGGTTCTTC. This codes for CASSLTGQVRFF. The variable domain in full, with the rest retrieved from reference TRBV28 and TRBJ2-1, is DVKVTQSSRYLVKRTGEKVFLECVQDMDHENMFWYRQDPGLGLRLIYFSYDVKMKEKGDIPEGYSVSREKKERFSLILESASTNQTSMYLCASSLTGQVRFFGPGTRLTVL.

This clonotype appeared a few times. The chain carries TRBV7-9 and TRBJ1-1; D unresolved. The CDR3 totals 10 residues. V lost 5 bases and J lost 10, with 8 bases in between. In germline, CDR1 is SEHNR, CDR2 FQNEAQ (reference sequence). The CDR3 DNA is TGTGCCAGCAGCCCCGTTGTAGCTTTCTTT. Translation: CASSPVVAFF.

The genes are TRBV11-3 and TRBJ2-1; weak D call: TRBD1 (5 bases). CDR3 length equals 14 residues. The V gene lost 5 bases and the J gene lost 6 bases, with 14 bases spanning the gap. Germline V gene sequence: CDR1 SGHNT, CDR2 YENEEA. Written as DNA, the CDR3 is TGTGCCAGCAGCGCGCAGGGTTACGCCAATGAGCAGTTCTTC. Its translation: CASSAQGYANEQFF.

CDR3 DNA sequence: TGTGCCAGCAGCCCTCCGGGACAGGGGGGTGAGACCCAGTACTTC. This codes for CASSPPGQGGETQYF. This chain links TRBV7-9 with TRBJ2-5; 11 nucleotides align to TRBD1. CDR1 is SEHNR, CDR2 FQNEAQ, per germline (reference sequence). This CDR3 spans 15 amino acids. J gave up 5 bases and V 5 bases, and 7 bases lay outside the gene matches.

V usage is TRBV7-2 and J usage is TRBJ2-3; 12 nucleotides agree with TRBD2. CDR1 is SGHTA and CDR2 is FQGNSA in the germline V gene. With 0 bases clipped from V and 7 bases from J, the junction kept 8 bases outside the gene matches. CDR3 length: 17 residues. DNA of the CDR3: TGTGCCAGCAGCTTAGCATTCCGACTAGCGGGAGTGAATACGCAGTATTTT. Translating gives CASSLAFRLAGVNTQYF. Combining the CDR3 with reference TRBV7-2 and TRBJ2-3 gives the whole variable domain GAGVSQSPSNKVTEKGKDVELRCDPISGHTALYWYRQSLGQGLEFLIYFQGNSAPDKSGLPSDRFSAERTGGSVSTLTIQRTQQEDSAVYLCASSLAFRLAGVNTQYFGPGTRLTVL.

This clonotype was seen a handful of times. J is TRBJ2-2 and V is TRBV7-9; 8 bases are shared with TRBD1. The junction had 7 bases not matched to a gene; V was cut back by 5 bases and J by 5 bases. Per germline, CDR1 SEHNR and CDR2 FQNEAQ (reference sequence). This CDR3 has 15 residues. In DNA, the CDR3 is TGTGCCAGCAGCCCCACCAGGACAGGGACCGGGGAGCTGTTTTTT. It codes for CASSPTRTGTGELFF.

The chain uses TRBV5-1 and TRBJ2-2, with no clear D. This CDR3 comprises 16 residues. Trimming shortened V by 0 bases and J by 0 bases, and 9 bases separated the two germline ends. Germline assignment: CDR1 SGHRS and CDR2 YFSETQ. CDR3 region: CASSLGGRTNTGELFF. DNA of the CDR3: TGCGCCAGCAGCTTGGGAGGCAGAACGAACACCGGGGAGCTGTTTTTT.

The V gene is TRBV10-3, the J gene TRBJ2-7; 7 bases are a match to TRBD1. V lost 4 bases and J lost 4; bases outside the gene matches: 7. This CDR3 contains 14 residues. In germline, CDR1 is ENHRY, CDR2 SYGVKD. CDR3 region: CAISVRGQWYEQYF. The CDR3, as DNA: TGTGCCATCAGTGTGAGGGGGCAGTGGTACGAGCAGTACTTC.

This sequence joins TRBV7-9 and TRBJ2-5; D might be TRBD1 (5 bases). Germline CDR1 SEHNR, CDR2 FQNEAQ (reference sequence). Trimming pared 5 bases from V and 4 bases from J, leaving 14 bases between. The CDR3 loop spans 14 amino acids. The CDR3 sequence is CASSQRAGLETQYF. The CDR3 DNA is TGTGCCAGCAGCCAACGGGCAGGGTTAGAGACCCAGTACTTC.

Ten or more counts support this clonotype. J is TRBJ2-7 and V is TRBV28; D is unclear. The CDR3 has 15 residues. Trimming removed 6 bases at V and 1 base at J, with 16 bases between. In germline, CDR1 is MDHEN, CDR2 SYDVKM. This CDR3 is CASSFPMGVSYEQYF. DNA of the CDR3: TGTGCCAGCAGCTTCCCTATGGGCGTATCCTACGAGCAGTACTTC.

Notes on this clonotype: This may be a read error: a much more frequent sequence differs by one nucleotide. V usage is TRBV25-1 and J usage is TRBJ2-7; TRBD1 or TRBD2 may be the D gene (5 bases each). The CDR3 consists of 14 residues. Germline V lookup: CDR1 MGHDK, CDR2 SYGVNS. The CDR3 DNA follows: TGTGCCGGCAGTCCAAGGGACGGAGCCTACGAGCAGTACTTC. Translation gives CAGSPRDGAYEQYF.

In its sample, this clonotype was seen a few times. The chain recombines TRBV5-8 with TRBJ2-2; D uncertain. Per the germline V gene, CDR1 is SGHTS and CDR2 is YDEGEE. V lost 4 bases and J 4 bases, leaving 17 bases between the germline ends. The CDR3 is made up of 16 amino acids. The CDR3 here is CASSLGRRAFTGELFF. CDR3 nucleotides: TGTGCCAGCAGCCTAGGAAGAAGGGCCTTCACCGGGGAGCTGTTTTTT. Complete variable domain (other parts from reference TRBV5-8 and TRBJ2-2): EAGVTQSPTHLIKTRGQQATLRCSPISGHTSVYWYQQALGLGLQFLLWYDEGEERNRGNFPPRFSGRQFPNYSSELNVNALELEDSALYLCASSLGRRAFTGELFFGEGSRLTVL.

This chain joins TRBV7-6 and TRBJ1-1; maybe TRBD1 (5 bases). With 5 bases removed from V and 5 bases from J, the gap between germline ends came to 15 bases. This CDR3 spans 14 amino acids. CDR1 and CDR2 from the germline V gene are SGHVS and FNYEAQ. In DNA, the CDR3 is TGTGCCAGCAGCCCCGGGGGACCGGGAACTGAAGCTTTCTTT. It codes for CASSPGGPGTEAFF.

This clonotype came up a few times. This sequence joins TRBV6-8 and TRBJ1-2, with a weak D call TRBD1 (6 bases). The germline V gene has CDR1 MNHGY and CDR2 SAAAGT. This CDR3 spans 15 amino acids. V was shortened by 3 bases and J by 0 bases, with 11 bases between the two germline ends. The CDR3 coding sequence is TGTGCCAGCAGTTATGGTCCAGGGGCTAACTATGGCTACACCTTC. Its protein is CASSYGPGANYGYTF.